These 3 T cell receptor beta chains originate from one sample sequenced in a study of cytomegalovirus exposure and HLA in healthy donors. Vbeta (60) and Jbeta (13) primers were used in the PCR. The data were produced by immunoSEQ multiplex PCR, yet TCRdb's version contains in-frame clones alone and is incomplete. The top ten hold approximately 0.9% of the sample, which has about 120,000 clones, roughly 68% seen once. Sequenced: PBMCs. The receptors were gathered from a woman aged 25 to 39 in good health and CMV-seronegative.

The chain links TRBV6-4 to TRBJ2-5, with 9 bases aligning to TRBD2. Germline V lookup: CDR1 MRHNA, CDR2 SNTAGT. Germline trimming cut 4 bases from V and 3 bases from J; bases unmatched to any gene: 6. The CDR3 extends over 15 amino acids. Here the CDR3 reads CASSVEASGKETQYF. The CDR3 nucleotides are TGTGCCAGCAGTGTTGAGGCTAGCGGGAAAGAGACCCAGTACTTC.

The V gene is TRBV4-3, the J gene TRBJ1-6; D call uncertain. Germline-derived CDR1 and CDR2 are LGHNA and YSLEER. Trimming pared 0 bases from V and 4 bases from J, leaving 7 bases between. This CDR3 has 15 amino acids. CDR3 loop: CASSQDPGYNSPLHF. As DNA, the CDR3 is TGCGCCAGCAGCCAAGATCCCGGTTATAATTCACCCCTCCACTTT.

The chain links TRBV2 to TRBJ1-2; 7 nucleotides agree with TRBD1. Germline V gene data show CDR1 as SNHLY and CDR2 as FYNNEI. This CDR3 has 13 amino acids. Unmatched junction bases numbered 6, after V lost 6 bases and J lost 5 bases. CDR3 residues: CASRIGQEYGYTF. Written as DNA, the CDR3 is TGTGCCAGCAGAATCGGACAGGAATATGGCTACACCTTC.